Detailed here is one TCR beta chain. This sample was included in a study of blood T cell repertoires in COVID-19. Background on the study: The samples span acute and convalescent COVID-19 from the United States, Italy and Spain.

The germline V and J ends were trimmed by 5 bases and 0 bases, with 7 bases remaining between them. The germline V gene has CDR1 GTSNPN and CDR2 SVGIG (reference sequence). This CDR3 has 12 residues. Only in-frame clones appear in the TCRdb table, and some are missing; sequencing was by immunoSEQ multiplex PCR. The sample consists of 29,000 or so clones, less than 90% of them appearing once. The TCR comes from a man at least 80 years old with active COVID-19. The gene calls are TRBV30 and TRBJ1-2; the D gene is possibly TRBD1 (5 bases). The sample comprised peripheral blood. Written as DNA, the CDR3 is TGTGCCTGGCGGGGGGCTAACTATGGCTACACCTTC. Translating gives CAWRGANYGYTF.